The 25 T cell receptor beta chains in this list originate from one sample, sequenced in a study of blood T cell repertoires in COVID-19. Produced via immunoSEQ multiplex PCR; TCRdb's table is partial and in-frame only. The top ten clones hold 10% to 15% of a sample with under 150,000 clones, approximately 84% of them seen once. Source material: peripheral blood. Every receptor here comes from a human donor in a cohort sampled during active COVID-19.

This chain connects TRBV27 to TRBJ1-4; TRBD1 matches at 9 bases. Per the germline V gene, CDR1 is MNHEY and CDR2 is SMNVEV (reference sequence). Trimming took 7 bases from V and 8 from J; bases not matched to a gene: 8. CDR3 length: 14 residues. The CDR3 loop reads CASKGTGRREKLFF. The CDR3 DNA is TGTGCCAGCAAAGGGACAGGGAGGAGGGAAAAACTGTTTTTT.

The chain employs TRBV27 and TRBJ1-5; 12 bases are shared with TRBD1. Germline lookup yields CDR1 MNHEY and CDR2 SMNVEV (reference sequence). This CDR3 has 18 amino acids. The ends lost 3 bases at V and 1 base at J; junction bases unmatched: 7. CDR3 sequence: CASSLAGTGGVSNQPQHF. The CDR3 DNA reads TGTGCCAGCAGTTTGGCGGGGACAGGGGGCGTAAGCAATCAGCCCCAGCATTTT.

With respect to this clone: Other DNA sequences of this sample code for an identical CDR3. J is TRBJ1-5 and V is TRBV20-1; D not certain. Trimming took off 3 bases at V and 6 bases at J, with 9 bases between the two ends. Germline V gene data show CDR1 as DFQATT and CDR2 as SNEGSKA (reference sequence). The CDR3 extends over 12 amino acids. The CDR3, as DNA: TGCAGTGCTAGTTTGAGTGGTCAGCCCCAGCATTTT. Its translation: CSASLSGQPQHF.

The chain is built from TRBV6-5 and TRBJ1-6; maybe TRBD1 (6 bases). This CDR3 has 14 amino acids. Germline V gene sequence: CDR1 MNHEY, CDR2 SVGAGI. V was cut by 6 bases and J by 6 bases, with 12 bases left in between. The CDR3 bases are TGTGCCAGCAGAGGGGGTATCGGTAATTCACCCCTCCACTTT. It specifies CASRGGIGNSPLHF.

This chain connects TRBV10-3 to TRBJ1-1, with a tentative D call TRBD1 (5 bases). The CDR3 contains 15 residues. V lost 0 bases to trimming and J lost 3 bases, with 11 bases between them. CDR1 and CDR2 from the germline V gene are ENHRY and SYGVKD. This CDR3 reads CAISESGGVDTEAFF. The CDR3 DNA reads TGTGCCATCAGTGAGTCGGGGGGAGTAGACACTGAAGCTTTCTTT.

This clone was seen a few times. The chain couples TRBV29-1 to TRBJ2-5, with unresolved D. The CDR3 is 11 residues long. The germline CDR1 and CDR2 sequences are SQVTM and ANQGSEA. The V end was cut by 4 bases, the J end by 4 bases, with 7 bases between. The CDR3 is CSVGSRETQYF. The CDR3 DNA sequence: TGCAGCGTTGGCAGTCGAGAGACCCAGTACTTC.

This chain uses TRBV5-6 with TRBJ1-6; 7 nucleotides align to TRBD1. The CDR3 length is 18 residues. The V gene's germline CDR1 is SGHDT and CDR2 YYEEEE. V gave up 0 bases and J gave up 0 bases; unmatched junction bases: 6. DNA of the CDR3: TGTGCCAGCAGCTTGGCGCGACAGGGTAGCTCCTATAATTCACCCCTCCACTTT. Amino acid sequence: CASSLARQGSSYNSPLHF.

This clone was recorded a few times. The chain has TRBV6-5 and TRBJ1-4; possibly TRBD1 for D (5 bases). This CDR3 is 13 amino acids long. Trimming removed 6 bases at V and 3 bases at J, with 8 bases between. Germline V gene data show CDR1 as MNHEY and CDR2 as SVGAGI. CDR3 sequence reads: CASRGPSNEKLFF. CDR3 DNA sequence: TGTGCCAGCAGGGGGCCGTCTAATGAAAAACTGTTTTTT.

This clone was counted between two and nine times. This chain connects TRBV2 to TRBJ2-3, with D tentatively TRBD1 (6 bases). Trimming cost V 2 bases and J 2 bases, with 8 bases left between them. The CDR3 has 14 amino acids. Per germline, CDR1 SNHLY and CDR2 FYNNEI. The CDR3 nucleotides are TGTGCCAGCAGTGAATGGGACAACACAGATACGCAGTATTTT. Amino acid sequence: CASSEWDNTDTQYF.

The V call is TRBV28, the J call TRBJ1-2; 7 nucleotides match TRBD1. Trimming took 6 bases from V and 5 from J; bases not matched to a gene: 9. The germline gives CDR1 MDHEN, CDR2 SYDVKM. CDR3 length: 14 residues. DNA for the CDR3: TGTGCCAGCAGCCCAATAGGGACAGATTATGGCTACACCTTC. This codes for CASSPIGTDYGYTF.

CDR3 nucleotide sequence: TGTGCCAGCAGCCGCTTACAGGGCAACACTGAAGCTTTCTTT. Protein sequence: CASSRLQGNTEAFF. This sequence joins TRBV14 and TRBJ1-1; TRBD1 is a possible D gene (6 bases). Germline-derived CDR1 and CDR2 are SGHDN and FVKESK. The CDR3 has 14 amino acids. Trimming stripped 4 bases from V and 2 bases from J, with 11 bases between.

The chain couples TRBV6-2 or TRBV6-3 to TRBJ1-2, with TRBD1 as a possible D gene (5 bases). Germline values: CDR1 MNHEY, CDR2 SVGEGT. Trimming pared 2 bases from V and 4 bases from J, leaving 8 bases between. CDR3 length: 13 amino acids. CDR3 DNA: TGTGCCAGCAGTTACGCAGGGTCCTATGGCTACACCTTC. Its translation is CASSYAGSYGYTF.

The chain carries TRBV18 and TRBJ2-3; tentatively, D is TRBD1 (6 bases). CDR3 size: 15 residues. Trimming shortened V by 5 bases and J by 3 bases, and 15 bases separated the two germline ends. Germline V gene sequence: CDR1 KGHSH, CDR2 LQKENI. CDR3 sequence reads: CASSKAGDLTDTQYF. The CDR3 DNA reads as TGTGCCAGCTCAAAAGCAGGGGATTTAACAGATACGCAGTATTTT.

The CDR3, as DNA: TGTGCCAGCCGGGAGTGGGGAAATGAAAAACTGTTTTTT. This encodes CASREWGNEKLFF. This chain joins TRBV28 and TRBJ1-4; D ambiguous. V lost 8 bases to trimming and J lost 5 bases, with 12 bases between them. Germline lookup yields CDR1 MDHEN and CDR2 SYDVKM. This CDR3 spans 13 amino acids. The full variable domain, rest sourced from reference TRBV28 and TRBJ1-4, is DVKVTQSSRYLVKRTGEKVFLECVQDMDHENMFWYRQDPGLGLRLIYFSYDVKMKEKGDIPEGYSVSREKKERFSLILESASTNQTSMYLCASREWGNEKLFFGSGTQLSVL.

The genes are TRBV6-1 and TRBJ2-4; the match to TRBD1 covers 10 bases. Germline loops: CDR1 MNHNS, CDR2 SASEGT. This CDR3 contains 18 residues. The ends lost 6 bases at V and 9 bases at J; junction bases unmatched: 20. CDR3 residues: CASSEPTGTGDPAAIQYF. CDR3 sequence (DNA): TGTGCCAGCAGCGAACCCACCGGGACAGGGGATCCGGCGGCCATTCAGTACTTC.

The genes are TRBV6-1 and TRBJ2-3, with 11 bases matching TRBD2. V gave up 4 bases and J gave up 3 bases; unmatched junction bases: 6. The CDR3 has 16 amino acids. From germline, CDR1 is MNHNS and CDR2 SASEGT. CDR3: CASSVELAGVTDTQYF. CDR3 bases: TGTGCCAGCAGTGTAGAACTAGCGGGGGTGACAGATACGCAGTATTTT.

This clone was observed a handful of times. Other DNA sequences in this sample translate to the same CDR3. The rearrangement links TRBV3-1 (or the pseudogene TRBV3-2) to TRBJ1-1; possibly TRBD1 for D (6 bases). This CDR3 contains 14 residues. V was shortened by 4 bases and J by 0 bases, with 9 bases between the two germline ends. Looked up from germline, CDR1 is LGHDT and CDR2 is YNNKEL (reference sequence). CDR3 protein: CASSLTGVNTEAFF. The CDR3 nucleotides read TGTGCCAGCAGCCTGACAGGAGTGAACACTGAAGCTTTCTTT.

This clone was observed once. CDR3 region: CAWSVEGAFSGNTIYF. The CDR3 DNA follows: TGTGCCTGGAGTGTCGAGGGGGCCTTTTCTGGAAACACCATATATTTT. This rearrangement joins TRBV30 to TRBJ1-3; TRBD1 matches 7 bases. The trim removed 0 bases at V and 1 base at J, leaving 6 bases unmatched. CDR3 size: 16 residues. The germline V gene encodes CDR1 GTSNPN and CDR2 SVGIG (reference sequence).

CDR3 residues: CASSLTGGNEQYF. The CDR3, as DNA: TGTGCCAGCAGCTTAACAGGGGGCAACGAGCAGTACTTC. The chain links TRBV5-6 to TRBJ2-7; TRBD1 matches at 9 bases. The germline CDR1 and CDR2 sequences are SGHDT and YYEEEE. This CDR3 has 13 residues. V shed 2 bases, J shed 5 bases, and the junction held 2 bases outside the gene matches. The whole variable domain, remainder taken from reference TRBV5-6 and TRBJ2-7, is DAGVTQSPTHLIKTRGQQVTLRCSPKSGHDTVSWYQQALGQGPQFIFQYYEEEERQRGNFPDRFSGHQFPNYSSELNVNALLLGDSALYLCASSLTGGNEQYFGPGTRLTVT.

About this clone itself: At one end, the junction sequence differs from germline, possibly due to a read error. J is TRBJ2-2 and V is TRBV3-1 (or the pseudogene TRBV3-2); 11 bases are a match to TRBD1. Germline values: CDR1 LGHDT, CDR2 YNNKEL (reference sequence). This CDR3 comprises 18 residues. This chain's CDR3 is CASRVYRRDRGNAGELFF. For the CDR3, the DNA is TGTGCCAGCAGAGTTTACCGTCGGGACAGGGGGAACGCCGGGGAGCTGTTTTTT.

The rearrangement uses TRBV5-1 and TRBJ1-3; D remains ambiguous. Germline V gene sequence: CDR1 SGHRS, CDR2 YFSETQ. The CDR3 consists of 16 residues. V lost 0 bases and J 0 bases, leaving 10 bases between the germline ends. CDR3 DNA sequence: TGCGCCAGCAGCTTGGCCGGTGCGAACTCTGGAAACACCATATATTTT. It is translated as CASSLAGANSGNTIYF.

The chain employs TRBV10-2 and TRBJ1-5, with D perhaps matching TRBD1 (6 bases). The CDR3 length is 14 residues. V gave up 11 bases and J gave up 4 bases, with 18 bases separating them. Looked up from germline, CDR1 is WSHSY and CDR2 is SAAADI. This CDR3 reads CAVQSGDRNQPQHF. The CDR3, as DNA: TGCGCCGTACAATCAGGGGACCGAAATCAGCCCCAGCATTTT.

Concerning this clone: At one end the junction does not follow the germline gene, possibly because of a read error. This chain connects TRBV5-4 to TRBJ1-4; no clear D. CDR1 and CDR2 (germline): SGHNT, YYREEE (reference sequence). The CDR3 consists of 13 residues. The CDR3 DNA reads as TGTGCCAGCAGCTATCCAGACGGGTCGACCGAAAGTTTT. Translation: CASSYPDGSTESF.

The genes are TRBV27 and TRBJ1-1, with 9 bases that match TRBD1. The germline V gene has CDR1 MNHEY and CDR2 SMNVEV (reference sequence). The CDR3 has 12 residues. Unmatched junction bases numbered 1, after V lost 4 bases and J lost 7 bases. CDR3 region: CASSSTGGEAFF. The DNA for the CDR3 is TGTGCCAGCAGTTCGACAGGGGGTGAAGCTTTCTTT.

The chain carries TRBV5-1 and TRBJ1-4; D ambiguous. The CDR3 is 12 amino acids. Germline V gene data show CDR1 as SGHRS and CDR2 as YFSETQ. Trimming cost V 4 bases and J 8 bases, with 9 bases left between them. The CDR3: CASSETFEKLFF. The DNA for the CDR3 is TGCGCCAGCAGCGAAACTTTCGAAAAACTGTTTTTT.